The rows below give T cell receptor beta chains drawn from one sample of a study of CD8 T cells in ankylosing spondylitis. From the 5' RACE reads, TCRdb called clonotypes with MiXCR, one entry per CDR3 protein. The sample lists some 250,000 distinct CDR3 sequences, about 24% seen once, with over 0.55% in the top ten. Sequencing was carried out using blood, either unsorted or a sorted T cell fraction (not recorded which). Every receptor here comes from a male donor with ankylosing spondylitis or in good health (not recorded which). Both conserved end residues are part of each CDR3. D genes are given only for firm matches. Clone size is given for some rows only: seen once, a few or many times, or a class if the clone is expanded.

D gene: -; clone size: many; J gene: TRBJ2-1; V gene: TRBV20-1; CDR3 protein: CSAGNRDFAYNEQFF; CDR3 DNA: TGCAGTGCCGGAAACCGGGACTTCGCCTACAATGAGCAGTTCTTC
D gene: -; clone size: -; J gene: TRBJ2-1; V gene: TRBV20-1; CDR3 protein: CSAGKGSVVRNEQFF; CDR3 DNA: TGCAGTGCCGGGAAGGGGAGTGTGGTAAGGAATGAGCAGTTCTTC
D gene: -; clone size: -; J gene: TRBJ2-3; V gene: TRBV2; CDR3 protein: CASSKQGSAYF; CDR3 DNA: TGTGCCAGCAGTAAACAGGGTTCCGCGTATTTT
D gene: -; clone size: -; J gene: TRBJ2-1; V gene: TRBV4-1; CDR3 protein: CASSTRLESGYNEQFF; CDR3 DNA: TGCGCCAGCAGCACGAGGTTAGAGTCAGGCTACAATGAGCAGTTCTTC
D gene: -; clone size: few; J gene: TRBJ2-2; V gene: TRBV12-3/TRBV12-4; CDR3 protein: CASSLTENTGELFF; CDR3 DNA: TGTGCCAGCAGTTTGACGGAGAACACCGGGGAGCTGTTTTTT
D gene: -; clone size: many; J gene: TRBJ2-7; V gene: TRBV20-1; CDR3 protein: CSARTPQVHEQYF; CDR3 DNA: TGCAGTGCTAGGACCCCGCAGGTCCACGAGCAGTACTTC
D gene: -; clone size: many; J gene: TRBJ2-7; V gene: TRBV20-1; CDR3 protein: CSATGQPSYEQYF; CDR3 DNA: TGCAGTGCCACGGGACAACCCTCCTACGAGCAGTACTTC
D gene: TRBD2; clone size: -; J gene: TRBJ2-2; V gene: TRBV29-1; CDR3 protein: CSARLAGGLNTGELFF; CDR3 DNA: TGCAGCGCGCGTCTAGCGGGGGGACTTAACACCGGGGAGCTGTTTTTT
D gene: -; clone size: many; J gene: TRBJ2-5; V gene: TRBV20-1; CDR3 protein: CSASSGGWQTQYF; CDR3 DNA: TGCAGTGCTAGTTCCGGGGGATGGCAGACCCAGTACTTC
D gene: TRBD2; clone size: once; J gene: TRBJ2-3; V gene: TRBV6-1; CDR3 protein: CASSRTSGGPSTDTQYF; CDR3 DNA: TGTGCCAGCAGTCGGACTAGCGGGGGGCCCAGCACAGATACGCAGTATTTT
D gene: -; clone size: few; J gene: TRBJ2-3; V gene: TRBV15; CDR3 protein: CATSPLGGQRSTDTQYF; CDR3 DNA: TGTGCCACCAGCCCCCTAGGGGGGCAGAGGAGCACAGATACGCAGTATTTT
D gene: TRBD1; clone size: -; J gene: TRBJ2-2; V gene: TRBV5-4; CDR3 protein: CASSLDPGTGLTGELFF; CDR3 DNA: TGTGCCAGCAGCTTGGACCCCGGGACAGGGTTGACCGGGGAGCTGTTTTTT
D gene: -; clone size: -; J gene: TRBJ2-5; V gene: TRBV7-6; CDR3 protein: CASSSNTGIGETQYF; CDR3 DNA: TGTGCCAGCAGCTCGAATACAGGGATAGGAGAGACCCAGTACTTC
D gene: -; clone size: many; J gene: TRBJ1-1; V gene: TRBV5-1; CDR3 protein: CASRVLAQNTEAFF; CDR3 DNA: TGCGCCAGCAGGGTTCTGGCGCAGAACACTGAAGCTTTCTTT
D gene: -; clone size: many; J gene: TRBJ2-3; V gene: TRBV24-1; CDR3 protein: CATSEGVASTDTQYF; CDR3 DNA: TGTGCCACCAGTGAAGGGGTAGCGAGCACAGATACGCAGTATTTT
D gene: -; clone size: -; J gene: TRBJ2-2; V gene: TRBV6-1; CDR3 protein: CASMRPGGNTGELFF; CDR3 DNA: TGTGCCAGCATGCGGCCGGGCGGGAACACCGGGGAGCTGTTTTTT
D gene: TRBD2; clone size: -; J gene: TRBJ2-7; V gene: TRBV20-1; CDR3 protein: CSVRRTSTYEQYF; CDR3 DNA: TGCAGTGTCCGTCGGACTAGCACCTACGAGCAGTACTTC
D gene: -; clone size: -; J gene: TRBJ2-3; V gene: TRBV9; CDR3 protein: CASSFDSSTDTQYF; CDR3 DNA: TGTGCCAGCAGCTTCGACTCTAGCACAGATACGCAGTATTTT
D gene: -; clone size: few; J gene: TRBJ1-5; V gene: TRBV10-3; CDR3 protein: CAISESSFGRTLNQPQHF; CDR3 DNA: TGTGCCATCAGTGAGTCGAGCTTTGGGAGGACCTTGAATCAGCCCCAGCATTTT
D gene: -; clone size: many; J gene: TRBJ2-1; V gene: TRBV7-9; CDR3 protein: CASSLAGVHNEQFF; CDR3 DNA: TGTGCCAGCAGCCTGGCAGGGGTACACAATGAGCAGTTCTTC
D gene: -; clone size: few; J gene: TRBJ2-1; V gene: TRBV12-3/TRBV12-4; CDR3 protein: CASSKQTGGAYNEQFF; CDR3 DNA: TGTGCCAGCAGTAAGCAAACAGGGGGGGCCTACAATGAGCAGTTCTTC
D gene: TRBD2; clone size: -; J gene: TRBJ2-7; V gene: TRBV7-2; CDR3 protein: CASSLVAGVAYEQYF; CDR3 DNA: TGTGCCAGCAGCCTTGTGGCGGGGGTGGCCTACGAGCAGTACTTC
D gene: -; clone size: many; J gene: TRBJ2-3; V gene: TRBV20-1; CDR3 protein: CSARVADTDTQYF; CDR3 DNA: TGCAGTGCTAGAGTCGCGGATACAGATACGCAGTATTTT
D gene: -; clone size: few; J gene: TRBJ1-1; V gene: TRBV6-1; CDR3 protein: CASSLSPPLNTEAFF; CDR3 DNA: TGTGCCAGCAGTCTCAGTCCCCCCCTGAACACTGAAGCTTTCTTT
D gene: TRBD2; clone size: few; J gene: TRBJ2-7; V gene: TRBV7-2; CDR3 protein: CASSLGGTTSYEQYF; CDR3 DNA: TGTGCCAGCAGCTTAGGGGGGACTACCTCCTACGAGCAGTACTTC
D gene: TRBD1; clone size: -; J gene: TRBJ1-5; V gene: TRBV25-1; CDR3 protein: CASSGDRGRGPQHF; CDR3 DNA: TGTGCCAGCAGTGGAGACAGGGGGCGGGGGCCCCAGCATTTT
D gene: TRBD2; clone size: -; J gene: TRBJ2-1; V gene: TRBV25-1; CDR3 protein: CASRGLTSGDDNEQFF; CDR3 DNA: TGTGCCAGCAGAGGGCTGACGAGCGGGGATGACAATGAGCAGTTCTTC
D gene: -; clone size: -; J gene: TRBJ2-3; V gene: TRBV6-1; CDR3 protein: CASRRPLGQSTDTQYF; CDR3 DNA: TGTGCCAGCAGACGCCCCCTGGGACAAAGCACAGATACGCAGTATTTT
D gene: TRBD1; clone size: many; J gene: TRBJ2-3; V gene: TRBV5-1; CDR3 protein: CASSSDGTGQADTQYF; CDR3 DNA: TGCGCCAGCAGCTCCGACGGGACAGGGCAGGCAGATACGCAGTATTTT
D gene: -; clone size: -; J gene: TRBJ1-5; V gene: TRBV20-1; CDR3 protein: CSAMSGNQPQHF; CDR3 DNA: TGCAGTGCTATGTCGGGCAATCAGCCCCAGCATTTT
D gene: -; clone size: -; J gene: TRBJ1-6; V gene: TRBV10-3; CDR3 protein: CAISDSWEDSPLHF; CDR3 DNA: TGTGCCATCAGTGATAGCTGGGAGGATTCACCCCTCCACTTT
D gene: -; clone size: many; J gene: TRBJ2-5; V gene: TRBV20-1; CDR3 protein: CSALLSSGQETQYF; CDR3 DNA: TGCAGTGCTCTACTTTCCAGCGGCCAAGAGACCCAGTACTTC
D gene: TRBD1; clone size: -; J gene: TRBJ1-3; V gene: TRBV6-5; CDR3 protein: CASSLDRSGNTIYF; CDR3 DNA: TGTGCCAGCAGTTTGGACAGGTCTGGAAACACCATATATTTT
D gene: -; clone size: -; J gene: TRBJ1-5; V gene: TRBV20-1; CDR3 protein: CSARKGANQPQHF; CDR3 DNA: TGCAGTGCTAGGAAAGGGGCCAATCAGCCCCAGCATTTT
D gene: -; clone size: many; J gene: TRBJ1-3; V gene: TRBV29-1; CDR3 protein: CSVEVGHTIYF; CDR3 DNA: TGCAGCGTTGAAGTGGGACACACCATATATTTT
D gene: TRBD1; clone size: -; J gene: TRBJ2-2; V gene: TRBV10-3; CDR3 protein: CAISGTGGTGELFF; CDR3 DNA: TGTGCCATCAGTGGGACAGGGGGGACCGGGGAGCTGTTTTTT
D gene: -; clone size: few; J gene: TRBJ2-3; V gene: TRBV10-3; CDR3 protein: CAISVWGSDTQYF; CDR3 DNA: TGTGCCATCAGTGTTTGGGGTTCAGATACGCAGTATTTT